A selection of T cell receptor beta chains follows, all from one sample in a study of shared clonotypes between healthy human individuals. TCRdb's copy holds only in-frame clones and misses some; the assay was immunoSEQ multiplex PCR. The sample shows about 1.9 million clones, about 93% of them seen only once. The sequencing input was naive CD8+ T cells from PBMCs. The receptors stem from a man younger than 35 in good health. Some clones in this sample may be carry-over from other donors' samples. Each CDR3 is given with its conserved first and last residue. The order of the fields is V gene, clone size, J gene, D gene, CDR3 protein, CDR3 DNA. The D gene is left open where the match is weak. Rows may omit the clone size; those that give it use once, few, many or a size class.

v_gene: TRBV6-5
abundance: NA
j_gene: TRBJ1-1
d_gene: TRBD1
CDR3aa: CASSYTGVTEAFF
CDR3nt: TGTGCCAGCAGTTATACAGGGGTCACTGAAGCTTTCTTT

v_gene: TRBV28
abundance: NA
j_gene: TRBJ2-3
d_gene: TRBD2
CDR3aa: CASSLEREGPDTQYF
CDR3nt: TGTGCCAGCAGTTTGGAACGGGAGGGCCCAGATACGCAGTATTTT

v_gene: TRBV5-1
abundance: NA
j_gene: TRBJ2-7
d_gene: TRBD1
CDR3aa: CASSTGTGGLGYEQYF
CDR3nt: TGCGCCAGCAGCACCGGGACAGGGGGTTTGGGCTACGAGCAGTACTTC

v_gene: TRBV13
abundance: once
j_gene: TRBJ2-1
d_gene: TRBD2
CDR3aa: CASSLGLAGVMNEQFF
CDR3nt: TGTGCCAGCAGCTTAGGCCTAGCGGGAGTTATGAATGAGCAGTTCTTC

v_gene: TRBV4-2
abundance: NA
j_gene: TRBJ1-1
d_gene: NA
CDR3aa: CASRTVGTEAFF
CDR3nt: TGTGCCAGCAGGACCGTGGGAACTGAAGCTTTCTTT

v_gene: TRBV11-2
abundance: NA
j_gene: TRBJ2-3
d_gene: NA
CDR3aa: CASSQRPGLSLVTQYF
CDR3nt: TGTGCCAGCAGCCAACGTCCGGGACTCTCCCTAGTTACGCAGTATTTT

v_gene: TRBV6-5
abundance: NA
j_gene: TRBJ1-1
d_gene: TRBD1
CDR3aa: CASSGNRGDEAFF
CDR3nt: TGTGCCAGCAGTGGAAACAGGGGGGATGAAGCTTTCTTT

v_gene: TRBV7-7
abundance: NA
j_gene: TRBJ2-5
d_gene: NA
CDR3aa: CASSLRELQETQYF
CDR3nt: TGTGCCAGCAGCTTAAGAGAACTCCAAGAGACCCAGTACTTC

v_gene: TRBV7-9
abundance: NA
j_gene: TRBJ2-5
d_gene: TRBD2
CDR3aa: CASSPAGVEETQYF
CDR3nt: TGTGCCAGCAGCCCAGCGGGAGTGGAGGAGACCCAGTACTTC

v_gene: TRBV6-5
abundance: NA
j_gene: TRBJ2-2
d_gene: NA
CDR3aa: CASSYKNIEELFF
CDR3nt: TGTGCCAGCAGTTACAAAAACATCGAGGAGCTGTTTTTT

v_gene: TRBV7-9
abundance: once
j_gene: TRBJ2-2
d_gene: NA
CDR3aa: CASSYRDGSSFGELFF
CDR3nt: TGTGCCAGCAGCTACCGGGACGGCTCAAGCTTCGGGGAGCTGTTTTTT

v_gene: TRBV2
abundance: NA
j_gene: TRBJ1-1
d_gene: NA
CDR3aa: CASRTSIVMNTEAFF
CDR3nt: TGTGCCAGCAGAACGAGTATAGTAATGAACACTGAAGCTTTCTTT

v_gene: TRBV15
abundance: NA
j_gene: TRBJ2-1
d_gene: NA
CDR3aa: CATSSWQGRVEQFF
CDR3nt: TGTGCCACCAGCAGCTGGCAGGGGCGGGTGGAGCAGTTCTTC

v_gene: TRBV27
abundance: NA
j_gene: TRBJ2-7
d_gene: TRBD1
CDR3aa: CASSSPRTGSYEQYF
CDR3nt: TGTGCCAGCAGTTCGCCTCGGACAGGATCCTACGAGCAGTACTTC

v_gene: TRBV6-1
abundance: NA
j_gene: TRBJ2-3
d_gene: TRBD1
CDR3aa: CASSAHRGASTDTQYF
CDR3nt: TGTGCCAGCAGTGCCCACAGGGGTGCTAGCACAGATACGCAGTATTTT